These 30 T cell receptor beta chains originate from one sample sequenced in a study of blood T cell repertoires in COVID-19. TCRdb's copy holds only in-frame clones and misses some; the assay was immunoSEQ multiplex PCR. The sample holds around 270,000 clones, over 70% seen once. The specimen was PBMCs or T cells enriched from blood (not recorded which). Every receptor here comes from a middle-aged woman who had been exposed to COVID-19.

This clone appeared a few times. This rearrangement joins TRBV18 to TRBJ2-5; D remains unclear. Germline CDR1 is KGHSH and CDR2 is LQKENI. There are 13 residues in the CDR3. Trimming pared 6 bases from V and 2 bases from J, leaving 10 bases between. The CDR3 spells CASSPSVQETQYF. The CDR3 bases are TGTGCCAGCTCTCCCAGCGTACAAGAGACCCAGTACTTC.

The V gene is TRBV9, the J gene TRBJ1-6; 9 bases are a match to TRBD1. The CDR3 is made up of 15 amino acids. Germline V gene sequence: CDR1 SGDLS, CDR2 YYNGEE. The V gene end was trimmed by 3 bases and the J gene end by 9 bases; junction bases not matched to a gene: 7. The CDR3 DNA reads TGTGCCAGCAGCGCGGGGGACAGGGTTGGTTCACCCCTCCACTTT. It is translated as CASSAGDRVGSPLHF.

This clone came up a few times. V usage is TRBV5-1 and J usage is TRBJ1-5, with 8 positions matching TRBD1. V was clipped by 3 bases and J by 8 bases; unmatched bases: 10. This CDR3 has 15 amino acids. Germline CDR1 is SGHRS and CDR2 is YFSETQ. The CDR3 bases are TGCGCCAGCAGCTCCGGGACAGGCGGATTGGAGCCCCAGCATTTT. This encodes CASSSGTGGLEPQHF.

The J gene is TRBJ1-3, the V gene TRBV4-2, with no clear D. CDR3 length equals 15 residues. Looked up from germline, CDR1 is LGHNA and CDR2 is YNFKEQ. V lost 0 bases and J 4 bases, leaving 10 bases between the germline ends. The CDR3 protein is CASSQERAGGNTIYF. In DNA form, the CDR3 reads TGTGCCAGCAGCCAAGAGAGGGCAGGAGGAAACACCATATATTTT.

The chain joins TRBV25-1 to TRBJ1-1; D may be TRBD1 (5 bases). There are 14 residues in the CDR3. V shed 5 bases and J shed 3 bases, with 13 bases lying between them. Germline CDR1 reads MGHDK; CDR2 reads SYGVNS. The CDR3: CASSIVGLHTEAFF. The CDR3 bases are TGTGCCAGCAGTATAGTGGGGCTCCACACTGAAGCTTTCTTT. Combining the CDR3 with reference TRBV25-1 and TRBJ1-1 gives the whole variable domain EADIYQTPRYLVIGTGKKITLECSQTMGHDKMYWYQQDPGMELHLIHYSYGVNSTEKGDLSSESTVSRIRTEHFPLTLESARPSHTSQYLCASSIVGLHTEAFFGQGTRLTVV.

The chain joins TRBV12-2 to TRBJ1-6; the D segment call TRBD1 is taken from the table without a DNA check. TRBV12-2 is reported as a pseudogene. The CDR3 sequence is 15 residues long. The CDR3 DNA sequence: TGTGCAAGTCGCCAACGGACAGGGATTAATTCACCCCTCCACTTT. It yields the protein CASRQRTGINSPLHF.

CDR3 nucleotide sequence: TGTGCCAGTAAAAACTACGGGGATATAAGGACAGGAAGAATGAACACTGAAGCTTTCTTT. Its translation: CASKNYGDIRTGRMNTEAFF. The chain has TRBV19 and TRBJ1-1; 7 bases are shared with TRBD1. This CDR3 is 20 amino acids long. Looked up from germline, CDR1 is LNHDA and CDR2 is SQIVND (reference sequence). V lost 7 bases to trimming and J lost 0 bases; unmatched junction nucleotides: 23.

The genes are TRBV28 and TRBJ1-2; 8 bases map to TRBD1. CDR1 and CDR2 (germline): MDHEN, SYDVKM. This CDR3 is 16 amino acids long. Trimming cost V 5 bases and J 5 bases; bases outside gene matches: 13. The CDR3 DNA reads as TGTGCCAGCAGTCCTACTCAGGGGGCGCGAGGGTATGGCTACACCTTC. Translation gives CASSPTQGARGYGYTF.

The DNA for the CDR3 is TGTGCCAGCAGCCCTGCTGGGGCCGAATACAATGAGCAGTTCTTC. Translating it yields CASSPAGAEYNEQFF. The V call is TRBV7-3, the J call TRBJ2-1; possible D gene TRBD1, 5 bases. The CDR3 has 15 amino acids. V shed 5 bases and J shed 4 bases, with 15 bases lying between them. Germline V gene sequence: CDR1 SGHTA, CDR2 FQGTGA.

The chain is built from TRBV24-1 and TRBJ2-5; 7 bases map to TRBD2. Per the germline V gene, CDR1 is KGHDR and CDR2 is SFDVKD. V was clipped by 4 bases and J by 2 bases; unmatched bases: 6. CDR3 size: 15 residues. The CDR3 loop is CATSDTGLKQETQYF. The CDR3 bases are TGTGCCACCAGTGACACGGGACTAAAACAAGAGACCCAGTACTTC.

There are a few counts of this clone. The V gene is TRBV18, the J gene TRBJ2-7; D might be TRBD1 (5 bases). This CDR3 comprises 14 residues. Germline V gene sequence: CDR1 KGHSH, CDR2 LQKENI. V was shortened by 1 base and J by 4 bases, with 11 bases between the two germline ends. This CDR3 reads CASSPLQGGYEQYV. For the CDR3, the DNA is TGTGCCAGCTCACCACTGCAGGGTGGATACGAGCAGTACGTC.

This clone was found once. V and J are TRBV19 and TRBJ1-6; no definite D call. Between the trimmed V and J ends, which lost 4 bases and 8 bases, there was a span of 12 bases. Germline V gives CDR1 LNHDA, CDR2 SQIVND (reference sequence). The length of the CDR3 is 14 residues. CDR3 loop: CASSSVGGYSPLHF. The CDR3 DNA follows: TGTGCCAGTAGTAGTGTAGGAGGGTATTCACCCCTCCACTTT.

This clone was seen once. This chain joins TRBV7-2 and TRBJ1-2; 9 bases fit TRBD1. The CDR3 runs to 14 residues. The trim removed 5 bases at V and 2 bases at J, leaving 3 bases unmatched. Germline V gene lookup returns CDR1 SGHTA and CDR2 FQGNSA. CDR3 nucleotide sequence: TGTGCCAGCAGCCCAGGACAGGGGAACTATGGCTACACCTTC. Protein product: CASSPGQGNYGYTF.

The CDR3 protein is CASSKTGNGYGYTF. CDR3 DNA: TGTGCCAGCAGTAAGACAGGGAACGGCTATGGCTACACCTTC. The rearrangement joins TRBV2 to TRBJ1-2; 7 nucleotides align to TRBD1. Germline V gives CDR1 SNHLY, CDR2 FYNNEI. The CDR3 contains 14 residues. V was pared by 5 bases and J by 4 bases, with 7 bases of the junction left unmatched.

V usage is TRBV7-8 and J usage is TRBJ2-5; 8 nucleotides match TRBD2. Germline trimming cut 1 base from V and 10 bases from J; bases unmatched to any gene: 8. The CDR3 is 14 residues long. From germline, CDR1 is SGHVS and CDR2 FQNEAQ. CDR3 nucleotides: TGTGCCAGCAGCTTAGGTCTAGCGGGCCCGGACCAGTACTTC. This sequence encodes CASSLGLAGPDQYF.

CDR3 sequence (DNA): TGTGCCAGCAGCCAACAAAATTCACCCCTCCACTTT. Encoded protein: CASSQQNSPLHF. The chain joins TRBV14 to TRBJ1-6; the D is unclear. Germline CDR1 reads SGHDN; CDR2 reads FVKESK. There are 12 residues in the CDR3. V was trimmed by 2 bases and J by 7 bases, leaving 3 bases between them.

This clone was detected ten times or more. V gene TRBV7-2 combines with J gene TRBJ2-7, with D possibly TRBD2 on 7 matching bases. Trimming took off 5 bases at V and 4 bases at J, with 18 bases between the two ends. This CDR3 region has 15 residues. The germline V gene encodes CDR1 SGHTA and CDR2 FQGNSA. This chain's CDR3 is CASSRGAGIRYEQYF. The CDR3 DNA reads TGTGCCAGCAGCCGGGGGGCGGGGATCAGGTACGAGCAGTACTTC. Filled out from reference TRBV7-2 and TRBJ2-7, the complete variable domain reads GAGVSQSPSNKVTEKGKDVELRCDPISGHTALYWYRQSLGQGLEFLIYFQGNSAPDKSGLPSDRFSAERTGGSVSTLTIQRTQQEDSAVYLCASSRGAGIRYEQYFGPGTRLTVT.

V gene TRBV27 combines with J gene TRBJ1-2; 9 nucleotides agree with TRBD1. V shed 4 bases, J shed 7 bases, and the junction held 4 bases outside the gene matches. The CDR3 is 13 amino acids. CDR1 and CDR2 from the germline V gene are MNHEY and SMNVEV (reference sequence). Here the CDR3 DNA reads TGTGCCAGCAGTTCCGGGACAGGGTTTGGCTACACCTTC. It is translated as CASSSGTGFGYTF.

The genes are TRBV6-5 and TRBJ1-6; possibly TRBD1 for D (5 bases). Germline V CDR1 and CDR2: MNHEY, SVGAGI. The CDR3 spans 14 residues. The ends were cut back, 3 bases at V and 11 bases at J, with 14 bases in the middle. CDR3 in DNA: TGTGCCAGCAGTTATGGGGCCGTTGGCGCACCCCTCCACTTT. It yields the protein CASSYGAVGAPLHF.

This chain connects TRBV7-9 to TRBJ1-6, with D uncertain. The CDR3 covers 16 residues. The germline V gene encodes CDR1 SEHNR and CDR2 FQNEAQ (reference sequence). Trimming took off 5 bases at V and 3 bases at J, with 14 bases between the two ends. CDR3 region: CASSPTASGYNSPLHF. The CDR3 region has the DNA TGTGCCAGCAGCCCGACGGCATCGGGCTATAATTCACCCCTCCACTTT.

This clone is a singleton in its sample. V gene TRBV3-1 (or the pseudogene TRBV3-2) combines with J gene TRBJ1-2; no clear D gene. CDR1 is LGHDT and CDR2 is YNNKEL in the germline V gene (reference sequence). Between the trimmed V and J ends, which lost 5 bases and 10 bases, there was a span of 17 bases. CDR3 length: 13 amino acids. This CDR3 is CASSTPWEADYTF. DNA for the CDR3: TGTGCCAGCAGCACACCCTGGGAGGCGGACTACACCTTC.

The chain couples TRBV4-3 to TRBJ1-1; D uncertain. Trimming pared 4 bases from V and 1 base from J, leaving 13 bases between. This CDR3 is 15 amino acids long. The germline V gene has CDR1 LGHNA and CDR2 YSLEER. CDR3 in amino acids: CASSPSGSRNTEAFF. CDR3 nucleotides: TGCGCCAGCAGCCCCAGCGGCAGCCGGAACACTGAAGCTTTCTTT.

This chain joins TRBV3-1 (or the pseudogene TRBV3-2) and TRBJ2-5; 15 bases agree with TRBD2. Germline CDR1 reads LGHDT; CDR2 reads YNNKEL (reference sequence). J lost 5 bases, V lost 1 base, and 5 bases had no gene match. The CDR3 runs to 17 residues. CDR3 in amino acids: CASSQGTSGGAGETQYF. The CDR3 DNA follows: TGTGCCAGCAGCCAAGGGACTAGCGGGGGGGCAGGGGAGACCCAGTACTTC.

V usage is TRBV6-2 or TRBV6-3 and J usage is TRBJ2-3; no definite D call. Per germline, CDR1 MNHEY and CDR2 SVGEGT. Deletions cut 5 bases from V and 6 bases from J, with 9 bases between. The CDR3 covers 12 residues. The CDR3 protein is CASSRATDTQYF. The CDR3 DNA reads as TGTGCCAGCAGTCGAGCCACGGATACGCAGTATTTT.

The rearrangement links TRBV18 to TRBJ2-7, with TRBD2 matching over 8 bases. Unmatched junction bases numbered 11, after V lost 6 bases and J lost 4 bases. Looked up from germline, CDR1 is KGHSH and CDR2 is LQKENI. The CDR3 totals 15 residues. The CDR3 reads CASSPAGARAYEQYV. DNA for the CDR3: TGTGCCAGCTCCCCAGCGGGAGCGCGGGCTTACGAGCAGTACGTC.

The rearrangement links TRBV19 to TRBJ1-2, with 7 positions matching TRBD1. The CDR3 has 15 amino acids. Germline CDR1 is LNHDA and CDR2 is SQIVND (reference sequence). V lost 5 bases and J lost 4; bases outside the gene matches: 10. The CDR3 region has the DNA TGTGCCAGTAGTTCTCTTGGGACAGACGGCTATGGCTACACCTTC. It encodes CASSSLGTDGYGYTF.

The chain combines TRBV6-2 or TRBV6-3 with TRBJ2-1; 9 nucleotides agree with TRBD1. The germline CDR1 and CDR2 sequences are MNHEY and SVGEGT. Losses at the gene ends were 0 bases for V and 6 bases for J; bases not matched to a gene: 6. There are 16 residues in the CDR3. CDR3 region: CASSYSGTGSLNEQFF. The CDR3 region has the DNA TGTGCCAGCAGTTACTCGGGGACAGGGTCCCTCAATGAGCAGTTCTTC.

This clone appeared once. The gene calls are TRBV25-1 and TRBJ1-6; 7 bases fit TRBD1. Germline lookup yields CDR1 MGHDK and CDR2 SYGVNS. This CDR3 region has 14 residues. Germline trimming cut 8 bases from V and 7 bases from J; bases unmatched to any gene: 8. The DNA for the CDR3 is TGTGCCAGCGTCCCAGGGGGACCCAATTCACCCCTCCACTTT. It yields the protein CASVPGGPNSPLHF. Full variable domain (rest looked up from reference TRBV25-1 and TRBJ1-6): EADIYQTPRYLVIGTGKKITLECSQTMGHDKMYWYQQDPGMELHLIHYSYGVNSTEKGDLSSESTVSRIRTEHFPLTLESARPSHTSQYLCASVPGGPNSPLHFGNGTRLTVT.

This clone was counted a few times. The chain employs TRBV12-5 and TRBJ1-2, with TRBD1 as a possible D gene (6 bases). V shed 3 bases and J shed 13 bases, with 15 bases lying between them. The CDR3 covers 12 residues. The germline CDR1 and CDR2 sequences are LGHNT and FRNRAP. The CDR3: CASGFGQGLGTF. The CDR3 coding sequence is TGTGCTAGTGGTTTCGGTCAGGGGCTAGGCACCTTC. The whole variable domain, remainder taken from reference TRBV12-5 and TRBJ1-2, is DARVTQTPRHKVTEMGQEVTMRCQPILGHNTVFWYRQTMMQGLELLAYFRNRAPLDDSGMPKDRFSAEMPDATLATLKIQPSEPRDSAVYFCASGFGQGLGTFGSGTRLTVV.

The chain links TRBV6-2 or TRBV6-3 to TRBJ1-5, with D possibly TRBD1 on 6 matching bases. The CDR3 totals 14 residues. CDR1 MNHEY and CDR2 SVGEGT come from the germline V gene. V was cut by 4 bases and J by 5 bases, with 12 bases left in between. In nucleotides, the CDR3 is TGTGCCAGCAGTTCTAATACAGGGTATCAGCCCCAGCATTTT. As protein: CASSSNTGYQPQHF.